Below are 30 T cell receptor beta chains sequenced from a single sample in a study of vaccination and CD4 T cells after COVID-19. As for time point: late sampling 161 to 241 days after vaccination in three convalescent patients. As for treatment: roughly ten-day PBMC culture with coronavirus spike peptide pools or control peptides (ViraFEST assay). The Oncomine TCR Beta short-read assay was applied to DNA of cultured CD4+ T cells. TCRdb fed the PCR reads into MiXCR, producing one record per CDR3 protein. The data show 20,000 to 25,000 distinct CDR3 sequences, under 40% seen once. Their antigens remain unidentified. The material sequenced was CD4+ T cells from blood, cultured in vitro, taken about 7 months after SARS-CoV-2 vaccination. These TCRs come from a human donor who had recovered from COVID-19.

V usage is TRBV11-2 and J usage is TRBJ2-7; possibly TRBD1 or TRBD2 for D (5 bases each). The CDR3 is 17 amino acids. V lost 4 bases to trimming and J lost 0 bases, with 19 bases between them. CDR1 is SGHAT, CDR2 FQNNGV, per germline. The CDR3 bases are TGTGCCAGCAGCTCTCCCGGGGCGGCCAGGAGCTCCTACGAGCAGTACTTC. Translated: CASSSPGAARSSYEQYF.

This clonotype turned up a few times. The chain has TRBV27 and TRBJ2-3, with 13 bases identical to TRBD2. V dropped 6 bases and J dropped 5; count of bases not matched to a gene: 2. The CDR3 runs 14 residues. CDR1 and CDR2 (germline): MNHEY, SMNVEV (reference sequence). The CDR3 DNA reads as TGTGCCAGCAGGAGGACTAGCGGGAGAGATACGCAGTATTTT. Translation gives CASRRTSGRDTQYF.

This clonotype was seen only a few times. The chain links TRBV7-3 to TRBJ1-6; perhaps TRBD1 as D (5 bases). V was cut by 1 base and J by 5 bases, with 9 bases left in between. Germline CDR1 is SGHTA and CDR2 is FQGTGA. The CDR3 covers 15 residues. The CDR3 DNA reads as TGTGCCAGCAGCTTAATGGGGGGGAATAATTCACCCCTCCACTTT. Translating gives CASSLMGGNNSPLHF.

V and J are TRBV20-1 and TRBJ2-1, with 14 bases identical to TRBD2. J was trimmed by 12 bases and V by 3 bases; bases with no gene match: 10. The CDR3 sequence is 15 residues long. Germline lookup yields CDR1 DFQATT and CDR2 SNEGSKA (reference sequence). The CDR3 DNA sequence: TGCAGTGCTAGTCTGGGACTAGCGGGAGCGCCTTGGCAGTTCTTC. Protein sequence: CSASLGLAGAPWQFF.

CDR3 amino acids: CASSLFRGNQETQYF. As DNA, the CDR3 is TGTGCCAGCAGTTTATTTCGGGGCAACCAAGAGACCCAGTACTTC. The chain joins TRBV28 to TRBJ2-5, with D perhaps assigned TRBD1 or TRBD2 (5 bases each). Germline CDR1 is MDHEN and CDR2 is SYDVKM. CDR3 length equals 15 residues. V lost 1 base and J 0 bases, leaving 9 bases between the germline ends.

This sequence joins TRBV7-9 and TRBJ2-1, with D hard to call. Trimming cost V 5 bases and J 1 base, with 12 bases left between them. Germline V CDR1 and CDR2: SEHNR, FQNEAQ (reference sequence). The CDR3 totals 15 residues. This chain's CDR3 is CASSPVSFSYNEQFF. Written as DNA, the CDR3 is TGTGCCAGCAGCCCTGTTAGCTTTTCCTACAATGAGCAGTTCTTC.

This clonotype was counted only a few times. The CDR3 protein is CASRSKRERMGNEQFF. As DNA, the CDR3 is TGTGCCAGCAGATCGAAGCGGGAGAGAATGGGGAATGAGCAGTTCTTC. The V gene is TRBV7-2, the J gene TRBJ2-1; 8 bases agree with TRBD2. This CDR3 spans 16 amino acids. Unmatched junction bases numbered 14, after V lost 6 bases and J lost 7 bases. CDR1 and CDR2 from the germline V gene are SGHTA and FQGNSA. The full variable domain, completed using reference TRBV7-2 and TRBJ2-1, is GAGVSQSPSNKVTEKGKDVELRCDPISGHTALYWYRQSLGQGLEFLIYFQGNSAPDKSGLPSDRFSAERTGGSVSTLTIQRTQQEDSAVYLCASRSKRERMGNEQFFGPGTRLTVL.

J is TRBJ2-5 and V is TRBV7-9; 7 bases map to TRBD2. Losses at the gene ends were 2 bases for V and 5 bases for J; bases not matched to a gene: 5. The CDR3 extends over 14 amino acids. Germline V gives CDR1 SEHNR, CDR2 FQNEAQ (reference sequence). CDR3 in amino acids: CASSLTLAEETQYF. CDR3 DNA sequence: TGTGCCAGCAGCTTAACCCTAGCGGAGGAGACCCAGTACTTC.

The rearrangement links TRBV28 to TRBJ1-5; weak D call: TRBD1 (5 bases). V shed 5 bases and J shed 6 bases, with 17 bases lying between them. The CDR3 is 15 amino acids. CDR1 is MDHEN and CDR2 is SYDVKM in the germline V gene. This chain's CDR3 is CASSAGTPTGQPQHF. The CDR3 nucleotides are TGTGCCAGCAGTGCCGGGACGCCCACGGGTCAGCCCCAGCATTTT.

The chain combines TRBV29-1 with TRBJ2-5; D uncertain. CDR1 SQVTM and CDR2 ANQGSEA come from the germline V gene. V was trimmed by 3 bases and J by 0 bases, leaving 14 bases between them. The CDR3 spans 15 residues. The chain's CDR3 is CSVDGKQNYQETQYF. The DNA of the CDR3 is TGCAGCGTTGATGGGAAGCAGAACTACCAAGAGACCCAGTACTTC.

This clonotype appeared a few times. The chain uses TRBV15 and TRBJ2-3; TRBD2 aligns across 8 bases. The V gene's germline CDR1 is LNHNV and CDR2 YYDKDF (reference sequence). Trimming removed 2 bases from V and 6 bases from J; junction bases left unmatched: 4. This CDR3 is built from 14 residues. The CDR3 spells CATSRLAGRDTQYF. The CDR3 region has the DNA TGTGCCACCAGCAGACTAGCGGGTAGGGATACGCAGTATTTT.

This clonotype was seen a few times. The chain is built from TRBV7-3 and TRBJ1-2, with 7 bases aligning to TRBD1. The J segment lost 6 bases and the V segment lost 5 bases, leaving 6 bases of the junction unmatched. CDR3 size: 13 residues. CDR1 SGHTA and CDR2 FQGTGA come from the germline V gene. The CDR3 DNA reads as TGTGCCAGCAGCGCGACAGGGAACCATGGCTACACCTTC. This sequence encodes CASSATGNHGYTF.

J is TRBJ2-5 and V is TRBV5-1, with a weak D call TRBD1 (6 bases). V lost 4 bases to trimming and J lost 4 bases, with 11 bases between them. The germline gives CDR1 SGHRS, CDR2 YFSETQ. There are 13 residues in the CDR3. CDR3 sequence reads: CASSVRGRETQYF. In DNA, the CDR3 is TGCGCCAGCAGCGTCAGGGGTAGAGAGACCCAGTACTTC.

The chain has TRBV20-1 and TRBJ2-7, with D perhaps matching TRBD2 (6 bases). CDR3 length: 16 residues. The V gene's germline CDR1 is DFQATT and CDR2 SNEGSKA (reference sequence). Between the trimmed V and J ends, which lost 5 bases and 0 bases, there was a span of 20 bases. CDR3 sequence reads: CSALRSRLVSSYEQYF. The CDR3 DNA is TGCAGTGCTTTGAGGTCGAGACTAGTGAGCTCCTACGAGCAGTACTTC.

This clonotype occurred once. The chain links TRBV2 to TRBJ2-7; 10 nucleotides agree with TRBD2. V was clipped by 7 bases and J by 2 bases; unmatched bases: 8. The CDR3 length is 15 residues. Germline CDR1 SNHLY, CDR2 FYNNEI. The CDR3 here is CASTRKREGPYEQYF. CDR3 DNA sequence: TGTGCCAGCACTAGGAAGCGGGAGGGCCCCTACGAGCAGTACTTC. Looking up the rest from reference TRBV2 and TRBJ2-7 gives the full variable domain: EPEVTQTPSHQVTQMGQEVILRCVPISNHLYFYWYRQILGQKVEFLVSFYNNEISEKSEIFDDQFSVERPDGSNFTLKIRSTKLEDSAMYFCASTRKREGPYEQYFGPGTRLTVT.

This clonotype was detected a few times. The chain is built from TRBV6-1 and TRBJ2-6; either TRBD1 or TRBD2 may supply D (6 bases each). CDR3 length equals 14 residues. The germline CDR1 and CDR2 sequences are MNHNS and SASEGT. Deletions cut 8 bases from V and 2 bases from J, with 10 bases between. The CDR3 bases are TGTGCCAGCGTAGGGGGGCCTGGGGCCAACGTCCTGACTTTC. This codes for CASVGGPGANVLTF.

CDR3 sequence (DNA): TGTGCCAGCAGTCTAAACCTACGAGGTGAAGCTTTCTTT. Encoded protein: CASSLNLRGEAFF. V is TRBV25-1 and J is TRBJ1-1; D remains unclear. Germline V gives CDR1 MGHDK, CDR2 SYGVNS. This CDR3 has 13 amino acids. V dropped 5 bases and J dropped 7 bases, with 14 bases sitting between them.

The J gene is TRBJ1-6, the V gene TRBV27, with unresolved D. The V end lost 7 bases, the J end lost 10 bases, and 14 bases lay between the germline ends. The length of the CDR3 is 13 residues. Germline V lookup: CDR1 MNHEY, CDR2 SMNVEV (reference sequence). The CDR3 region is CASITKVRSPLHF. Here the CDR3 DNA reads TGTGCCAGCATTACGAAAGTGCGGTCACCCCTCCACTTT.

This clonotype was counted only a few times. J is TRBJ1-5 and V is TRBV6-1, with D hard to call. CDR1 is MNHNS, CDR2 SASEGT, per germline. This CDR3 spans 15 amino acids. V shed 5 bases and J shed 2 bases, with 13 bases lying between them. CDR3 amino acids: CASSYDHGGNQPQHF. As DNA, the CDR3 is TGTGCCAGCAGTTACGACCATGGGGGCAATCAGCCCCAGCATTTT.

In the case of this clonotype: The junction does not match germline at one end; this may be a read error. The V gene is TRBV10-3, the J gene TRBJ2-7; 7 bases map to TRBD1. In germline, CDR1 is ENHRY, CDR2 SYGVKD. The CDR3 contains 14 residues. The CDR3 DNA reads TGTGCCAGCAGTTTAAACAGGGGAGTCAATGAGCAGTACTTC. Its translation: CASSLNRGVNEQYF.

The chain recombines TRBV7-2 with TRBJ2-1, with TRBD2 matching 9 bases. The ends lost 7 bases at V and 6 bases at J; junction bases unmatched: 10. Germline V lookup: CDR1 SGHTA, CDR2 FQGNSA. CDR3 length: 15 residues. The CDR3: CASNVVLAGANEQFF. The CDR3 DNA is TGTGCCAGCAACGTAGTATTAGCGGGAGCCAATGAGCAGTTCTTC.

J is TRBJ2-5 and V is TRBV7-3, with D possibly being TRBD2 (6 bases). Germline CDR1 reads SGHTA; CDR2 reads FQGTGA. This CDR3 region has 15 residues. Trimming took off 2 bases at V and 2 bases at J, with 12 bases between the two ends. The chain's CDR3 is CASSLQGLPQETQYF. The CDR3 coding sequence is TGTGCCAGCAGCTTACAAGGACTACCACAAGAGACCCAGTACTTC.

This clonotype showed up just a few times. The V and J genes are TRBV15 and TRBJ2-1; 8 bases are a match to TRBD2. Trimming cost V 5 bases and J 4 bases; bases outside gene matches: 4. The CDR3 extends over 14 amino acids. CDR1 is LNHNV, CDR2 YYDKDF, per germline (reference sequence). The CDR3 is CATSPQREYNEQFF. The CDR3 DNA sequence: TGTGCCACCAGCCCCCAGCGGGAGTACAATGAGCAGTTCTTC.

This clonotype was observed a handful of times. The chain is built from TRBV28 and TRBJ1-1; no clear D. Trimming removed 5 bases at V and 2 bases at J, with 15 bases between. Looked up from germline, CDR1 is MDHEN and CDR2 is SYDVKM. CDR3 length equals 15 residues. This CDR3 is CASSVTIGINTEAFF. CDR3 DNA: TGTGCCAGCAGTGTAACTATAGGAATAAACACTGAAGCTTTCTTT.

The chain joins TRBV7-9 to TRBJ1-1; a weak D match, TRBD1 (5 bases). The CDR3 consists of 13 residues. Germline CDR1 SEHNR, CDR2 FQNEAQ (reference sequence). V dropped 5 bases and J dropped 7 bases, with 14 bases sitting between them. The CDR3 coding sequence is TGTGCCAGCAGCCCAGCATGGGGGGATGAAGCTTTCTTT. It encodes CASSPAWGDEAFF.

This clonotype was detected only a few times. This sequence joins TRBV6-4 and TRBJ2-3; 7 bases are a match to TRBD1. The CDR3 spans 14 residues. CDR1 and CDR2 (germline): MRHNA, SNTAGT. J lost 4 bases, V lost 0 bases, and 1 base had no gene match. The CDR3 loop reads CASSDSTGPDTQYF. CDR3 nucleotide sequence: TGTGCCAGCAGTGACTCGACAGGGCCAGATACGCAGTATTTT.

This chain joins TRBV11-2 and TRBJ2-7; possibly TRBD2 for D (6 bases). This CDR3 has 16 residues. Trimming cost V 1 base and J 9 bases, with 22 bases left between them. The V gene's germline CDR1 is SGHAT and CDR2 FQNNGV. CDR3 region: CASSLVGGRTFLGQYF. Written as DNA, the CDR3 is TGTGCCAGCAGCTTAGTAGGTGGGAGGACCTTTTTGGGGCAGTACTTC.

This clonotype appeared a few times. The chain is built from TRBV7-2 and TRBJ2-7; 8 bases fit TRBD2. V was clipped by 0 bases and J by 2 bases; unmatched bases: 3. The CDR3 consists of 15 residues. Per germline, CDR1 SGHTA and CDR2 FQGNSA. The CDR3 bases are TGTGCCAGCAGCTTAGCGGCGGGGGGCGCCTACGAGCAGTACTTC. Translating gives CASSLAAGGAYEQYF.

This clonotype was seen only a few times. The gene calls are TRBV28 and TRBJ2-7; D perhaps matches TRBD1 (6 bases). The CDR3 length is 12 residues. Trimming pared 9 bases from V and 2 bases from J, leaving 11 bases between. CDR1 MDHEN and CDR2 SYDVKM come from the germline V gene. CDR3 amino acids: CASRAGAYEQYF. The CDR3, as DNA: TGTGCCAGTAGGGCAGGGGCCTACGAGCAGTACTTC.

The CDR3 reads CASSLAAGGPTDTQYF. DNA for the CDR3: TGTGCCAGCAGCTTAGCGGCGGGAGGCCCCACAGATACGCAGTATTTT. The V gene is TRBV7-9, the J gene TRBJ2-3; 8 bases are a match to TRBD2. V lost 0 bases to trimming and J lost 2 bases; unmatched junction nucleotides: 4. The CDR3 extends over 16 amino acids. CDR1 and CDR2 from the germline V gene are SEHNR and FQNEAQ (reference sequence). The variable domain in full, completed from reference TRBV7-9 and TRBJ2-3, reads DTGVSQNPRHKITKRGQNVTFRCDPISEHNRLYWYRQTLGQGPEFLTYFQNEAQLEKSRLLSDRFSAERPKGSFSTLEIQRTEQGDSAMYLCASSLAAGGPTDTQYFGPGTRLTVL.